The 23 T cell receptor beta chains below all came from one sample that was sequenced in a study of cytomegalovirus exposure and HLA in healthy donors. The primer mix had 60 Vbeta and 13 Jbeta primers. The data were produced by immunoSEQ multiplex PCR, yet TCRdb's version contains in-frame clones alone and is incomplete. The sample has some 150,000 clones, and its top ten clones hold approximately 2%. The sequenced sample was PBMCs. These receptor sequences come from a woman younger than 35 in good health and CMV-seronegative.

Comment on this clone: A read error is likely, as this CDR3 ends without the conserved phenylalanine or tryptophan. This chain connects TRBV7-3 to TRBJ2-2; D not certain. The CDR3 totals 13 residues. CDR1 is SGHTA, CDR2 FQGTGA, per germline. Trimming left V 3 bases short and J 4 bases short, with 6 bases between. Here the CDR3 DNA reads TGTGCCAGCAGCTTCCGGGCCACCGGGGAGCTGTTTCTT. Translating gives CASSFRATGELFL.

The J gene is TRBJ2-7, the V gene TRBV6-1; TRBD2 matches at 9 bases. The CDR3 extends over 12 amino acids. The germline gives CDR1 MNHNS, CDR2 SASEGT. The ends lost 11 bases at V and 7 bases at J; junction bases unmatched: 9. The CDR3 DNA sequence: TGTGCCGGTCACGCGGGGGGGAAAGAGCAGTACTTC. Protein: CAGHAGGKEQYF.

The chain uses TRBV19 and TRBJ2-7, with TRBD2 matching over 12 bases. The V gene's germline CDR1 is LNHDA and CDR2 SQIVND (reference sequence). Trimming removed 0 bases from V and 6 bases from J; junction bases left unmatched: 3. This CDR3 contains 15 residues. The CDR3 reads CASSIDGLAGTEQYF. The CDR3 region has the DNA TGTGCCAGTAGTATAGATGGACTAGCGGGAACCGAGCAGTACTTC.

The CDR3: CASRLNRGGAGELFF. CDR3 nucleotides: TGTGCCAGCAGACTCAACAGGGGGGGGGCCGGGGAGCTGTTTTTT. The V call is TRBV27, the J call TRBJ2-2; possibly TRBD1 for D (8 bases). Between the trimmed V and J ends, which lost 6 bases and 6 bases, there was a span of 17 bases. The CDR3 length is 15 residues. CDR1 MNHEY and CDR2 SMNVEV come from the germline V gene (reference sequence).

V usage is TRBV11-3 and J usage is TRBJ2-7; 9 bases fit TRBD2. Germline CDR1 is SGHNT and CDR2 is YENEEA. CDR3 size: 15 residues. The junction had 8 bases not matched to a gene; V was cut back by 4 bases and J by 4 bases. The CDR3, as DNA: TGTGCCAGCAGCTCGCGGGAGGGCCCGCTTTACGAGCAGTACGTC. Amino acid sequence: CASSSREGPLYEQYV.

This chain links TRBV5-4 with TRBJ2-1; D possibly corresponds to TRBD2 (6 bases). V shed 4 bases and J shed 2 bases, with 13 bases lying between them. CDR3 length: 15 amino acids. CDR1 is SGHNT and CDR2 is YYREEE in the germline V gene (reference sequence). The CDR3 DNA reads TGTGCCAGCAGCACTACTAGCTTCACCTACAATGAGCAGTTCTTC. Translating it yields CASSTTSFTYNEQFF.

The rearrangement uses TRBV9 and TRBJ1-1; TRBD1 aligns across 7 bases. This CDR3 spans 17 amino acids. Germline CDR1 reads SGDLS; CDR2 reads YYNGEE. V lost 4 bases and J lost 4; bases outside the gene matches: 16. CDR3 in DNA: TGTGCCAGCAGCTCTCAGGGGTATCCAGGGGGAGGCACTGAAGCTTTCTTT. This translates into CASSSQGYPGGGTEAFF.

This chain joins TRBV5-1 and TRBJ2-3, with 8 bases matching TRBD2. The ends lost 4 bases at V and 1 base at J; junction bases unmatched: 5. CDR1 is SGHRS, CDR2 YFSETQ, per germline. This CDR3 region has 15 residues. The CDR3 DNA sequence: TGCGCCAGCAGCCTGAACGGGGGGGGCACAGATACGCAGTATTTT. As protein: CASSLNGGGTDTQYF.

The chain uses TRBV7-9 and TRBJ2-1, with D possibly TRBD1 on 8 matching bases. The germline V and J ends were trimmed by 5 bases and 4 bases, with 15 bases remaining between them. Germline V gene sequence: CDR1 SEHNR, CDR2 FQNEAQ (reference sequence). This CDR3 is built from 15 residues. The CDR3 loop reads CASSAQGEGYNEQFF. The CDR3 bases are TGTGCCAGCAGCGCACAGGGGGAGGGATACAATGAGCAGTTCTTC.

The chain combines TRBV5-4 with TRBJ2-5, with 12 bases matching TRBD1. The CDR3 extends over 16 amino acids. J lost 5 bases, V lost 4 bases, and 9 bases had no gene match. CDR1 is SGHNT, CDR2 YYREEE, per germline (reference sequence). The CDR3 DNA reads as TGTGCCAGCAGCGCCCGGGACAGGGGGCTCGGGGAGACCCAGTACTTC. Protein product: CASSARDRGLGETQYF.

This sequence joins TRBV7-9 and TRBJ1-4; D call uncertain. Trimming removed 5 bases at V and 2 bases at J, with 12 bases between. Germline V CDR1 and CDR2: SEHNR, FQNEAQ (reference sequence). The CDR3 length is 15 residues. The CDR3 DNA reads TGTGCCAGCAGCACGGACGGGAAGACTAATGAAAAACTGTTTTTT. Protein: CASSTDGKTNEKLFF.

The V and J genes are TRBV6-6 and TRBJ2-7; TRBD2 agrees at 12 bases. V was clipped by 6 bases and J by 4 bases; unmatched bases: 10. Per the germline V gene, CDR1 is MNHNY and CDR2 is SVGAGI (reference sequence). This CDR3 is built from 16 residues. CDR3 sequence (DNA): TGTGCCAGCAGCCCGACCGGACTAGCGGGACGTTACGAGCAGTACTTC. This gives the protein CASSPTGLAGRYEQYF.

The CDR3 region has the DNA TGTGCCAGCAGTTCCCGGACATATAGCAATCAGCCCCAGCATTTT. Translated, it gives CASSSRTYSNQPQHF. V usage is TRBV27 and J usage is TRBJ1-5; the D gene is possibly TRBD1 (5 bases). The CDR3 spans 15 residues. V was trimmed by 4 bases and J by 0 bases, leaving 10 bases between them. Looked up from germline, CDR1 is MNHEY and CDR2 is SMNVEV (reference sequence).

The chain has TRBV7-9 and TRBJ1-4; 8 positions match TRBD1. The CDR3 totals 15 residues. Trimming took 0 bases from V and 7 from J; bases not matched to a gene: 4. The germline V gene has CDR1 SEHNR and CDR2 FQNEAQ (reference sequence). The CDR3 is CASSLARGQGEKLFF. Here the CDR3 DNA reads TGTGCCAGCAGCTTAGCCAGGGGGCAAGGTGAAAAACTGTTTTTT.

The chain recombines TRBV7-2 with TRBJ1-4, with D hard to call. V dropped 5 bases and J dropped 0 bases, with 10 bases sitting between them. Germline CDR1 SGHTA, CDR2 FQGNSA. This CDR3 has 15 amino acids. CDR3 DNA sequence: TGTGCCAGCAGCAGTCGGTCCTCAACTAATGAAAAACTGTTTTTT. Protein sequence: CASSSRSSTNEKLFF. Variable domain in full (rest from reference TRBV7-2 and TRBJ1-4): GAGVSQSPSNKVTEKGKDVELRCDPISGHTALYWYRQSLGQGLEFLIYFQGNSAPDKSGLPSDRFSAERTGGSVSTLTIQRTQQEDSAVYLCASSSRSSTNEKLFFGSGTQLSVL.

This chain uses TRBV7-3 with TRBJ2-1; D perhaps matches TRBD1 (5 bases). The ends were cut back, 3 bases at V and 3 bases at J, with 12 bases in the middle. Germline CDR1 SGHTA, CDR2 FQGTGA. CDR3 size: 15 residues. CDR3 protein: CASSLQGGHYNEQFF. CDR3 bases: TGTGCCAGCAGCTTGCAGGGCGGACACTACAATGAGCAGTTCTTC.

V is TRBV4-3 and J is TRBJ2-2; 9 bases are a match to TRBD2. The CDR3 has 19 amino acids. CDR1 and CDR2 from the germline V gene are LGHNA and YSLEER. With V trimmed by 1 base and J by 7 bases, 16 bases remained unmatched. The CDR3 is CASSQGSVGSGSRNGELFF. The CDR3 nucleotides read TGCGCCAGCAGCCAAGGCTCTGTAGGTAGCGGGAGTAGGAACGGGGAGCTGTTTTTT.

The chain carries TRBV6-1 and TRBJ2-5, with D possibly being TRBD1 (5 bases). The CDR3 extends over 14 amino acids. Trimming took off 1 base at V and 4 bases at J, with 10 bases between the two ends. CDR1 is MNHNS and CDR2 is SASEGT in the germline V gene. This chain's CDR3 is CASSEVLGVETQYF. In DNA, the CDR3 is TGTGCCAGCAGTGAAGTCTTAGGGGTAGAGACCCAGTACTTC.

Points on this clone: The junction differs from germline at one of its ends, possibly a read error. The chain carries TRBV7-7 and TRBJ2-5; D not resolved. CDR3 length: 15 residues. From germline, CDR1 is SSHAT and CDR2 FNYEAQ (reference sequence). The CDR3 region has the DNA TGTGCTAGCAGCCCCGGTCTAGTACTGCAAGAGACCCAGTACTTC. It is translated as CASSPGLVLQETQYF.

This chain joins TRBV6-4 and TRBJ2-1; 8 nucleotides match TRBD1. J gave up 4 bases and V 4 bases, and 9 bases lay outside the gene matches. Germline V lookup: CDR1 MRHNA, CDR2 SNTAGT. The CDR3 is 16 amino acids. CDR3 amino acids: CASSVTGTGDYNEQFF. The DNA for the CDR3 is TGTGCCAGCAGTGTAACCGGGACAGGTGATTACAATGAGCAGTTCTTC.

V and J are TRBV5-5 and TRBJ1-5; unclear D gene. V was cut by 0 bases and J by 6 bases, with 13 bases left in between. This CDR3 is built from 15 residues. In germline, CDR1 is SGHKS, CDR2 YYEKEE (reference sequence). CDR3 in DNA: TGTGCCAGCAGCTTGGGATCTAAGGGAGGTCAGCCCCAGCATTTT. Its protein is CASSLGSKGGQPQHF.

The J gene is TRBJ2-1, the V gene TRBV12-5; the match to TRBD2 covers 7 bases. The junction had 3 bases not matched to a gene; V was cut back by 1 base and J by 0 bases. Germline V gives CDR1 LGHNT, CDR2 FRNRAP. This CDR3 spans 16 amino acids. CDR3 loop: CASGLGSGDSYNEQFF. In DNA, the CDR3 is TGTGCTAGTGGTTTGGGGAGCGGGGACTCCTACAATGAGCAGTTCTTC.

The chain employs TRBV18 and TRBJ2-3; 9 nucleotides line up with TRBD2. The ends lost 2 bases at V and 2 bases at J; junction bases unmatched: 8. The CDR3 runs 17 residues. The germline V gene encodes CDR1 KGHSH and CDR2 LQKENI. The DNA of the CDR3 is TGTGCCAGCTCACCAACGGGGCTAGCGGGGATCACAGATACGCAGTATTTT. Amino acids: CASSPTGLAGITDTQYF. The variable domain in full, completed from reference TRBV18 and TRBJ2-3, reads NAGVMQNPRHLVRRRGQEARLRCSPMKGHSHVYWYRQLPEEGLKFMVYLQKENIIDESGMPKERFSAEFPKEGPSILRIQQVVRGDSAAYFCASSPTGLAGITDTQYFGPGTRLTVL.